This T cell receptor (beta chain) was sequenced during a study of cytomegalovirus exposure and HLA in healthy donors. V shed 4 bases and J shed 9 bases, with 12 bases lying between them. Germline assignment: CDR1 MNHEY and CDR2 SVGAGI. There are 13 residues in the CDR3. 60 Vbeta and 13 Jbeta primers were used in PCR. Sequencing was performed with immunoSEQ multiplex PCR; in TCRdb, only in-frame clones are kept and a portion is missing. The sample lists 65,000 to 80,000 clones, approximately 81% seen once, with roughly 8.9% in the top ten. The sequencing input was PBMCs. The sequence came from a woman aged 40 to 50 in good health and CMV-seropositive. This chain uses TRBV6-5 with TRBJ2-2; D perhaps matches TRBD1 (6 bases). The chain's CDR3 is CASSSGQPRELFF. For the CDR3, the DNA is TGTGCCAGCAGTTCCGGACAGCCGCGGGAGCTGTTTTTT.